This TCR beta chain came from a study of OX40 agonist ivuxolimab in advanced cancers. Background on the study: Two patients with cutaneous melanoma and one with hepatocellular carcinoma, three in total, showed partial responses.

Some clones are missing from TCRdb's copy, which holds only in-frame ones; the method was immunoSEQ multiplex PCR. The table includes 62,000 or so clones, around four fifths detected once. J lost 2 bases, V lost 0 bases, and 5 bases had no gene match. CDR1 is SGDLS and CDR2 is YYNGEE in the germline V gene. This CDR3 contains 16 residues. The sequence was collected from an adult with an advanced solid tumor such as melanoma, head and neck, liver or kidney cancer. Sample: CD4+ or CD8+ T cells sorted from blood, taken in a trial of the OX40 agonist ivuxolimab. The rearrangement uses TRBV9 and TRBJ2-7; TRBD2 matches 10 bases. The CDR3 DNA reads TGTGCCAGCAGCGTAGAGGCTAGCGGGAGAACCTACGAGCAGTACTTC. It translates to CASSVEASGRTYEQYF. Based on the CDR3 plus reference TRBV9 and TRBJ2-7, the full variable domain is DSGVTQTPKHLITATGQRVTLRCSPRSGDLSVYWYQQSLDQGLQFLIQYYNGEERAKGNILERFSAQQFPDLHSELNLSSLELGDSALYFCASSVEASGRTYEQYFGPGTRLTVT.